Given below is one T cell receptor beta chain in context. This specimen belongs to a study of PD-L1 blockade in urothelial cancer. In the study overall: Males with urothelial cancer arising in the bladder constituted most of the roughly 30 patients. Median blood clonality was 0.080, with tens of thousands of unique TCRs.

Each patient supplied 1 to 8 pretreatment and on-treatment samples. Looked up from germline, CDR1 is SSHAT and CDR2 is FNYEAQ (reference sequence). The V segment lost 5 bases and the J segment 5 bases; nucleotides outside the gene matches: 6. The CDR3 runs 14 residues. A spike-in of synthetic TCR analog templates was added to each PCR. Profiled with immunoSEQ multiplex PCR; TCRdb holds only in-frame clones, not every one. Of 14,000 to 15,000 clones in the sample, roughly 90% are singletons; the top ten hold 13% to 15%. The chain joins TRBV7-7 to TRBJ2-3; 8 nucleotides line up with TRBD1. The TCR comes from an older man with urothelial cancer. Sequencing used PBMCs, obtained around atezolizumab (anti-PD-L1) treatment. The CDR3 bases are TGTGCCAGCAGCGCTGACAGGGGTGGAGATACGCAGTATTTT. Protein sequence: CASSADRGGDTQYF.